This TCR beta chain was documented in a study of CD8 T cells in ankylosing spondylitis. There are many counts of this clonotype. Antigen: not known. Study-level results: Clones linked to disease were reported to show significant enrichment in matched ankylosing spondylitis synovial fluid. Typical of ankylosing spondylitis blood, it appeared, was a TCR beta motif of 7 or 8 highly homologous variants. CD8+ cells made up the disease-linked clones, which were relatively rare in peripheral blood.

Making use of molecular barcodes, quantitative 5'-RACE generated TCR beta libraries. In TCRdb, the 5' RACE reads were re-called with MiXCR into one record per CDR3 protein. The sample yields around 490,000 distinct CDR3 sequences, over 4% seen once. The clonotype was recovered from a male donor with ankylosing spondylitis. The specimen was blood, either unsorted or a sorted T cell fraction (not recorded which).

Written as DNA, the CDR3 is TGTGCCAGCCGACAGTTTGGAAACACCATATATTTT. Translating it yields CASRQFGNTIYF. This chain connects TRBV28 to TRBJ1-3; D possibly corresponds to TRBD1 (5 bases). Trimming removed 8 bases from V and 3 bases from J, with 8 bases in between. This CDR3 region has 12 residues. Germline V CDR1 and CDR2: MDHEN, SYDVKM. The full variable domain, completed using reference TRBV28 and TRBJ1-3, is DVKVTQSSRYLVKRTGEKVFLECVQDMDHENMFWYRQDPGLGLRLIYFSYDVKMKEKGDIPEGYSVSREKKERFSLILESASTNQTSMYLCASRQFGNTIYFGEGSWLTVV.